These 27 T cell receptor beta chains were all obtained from the same sample, sequenced in a study of blood T cell repertoires in COVID-19. Using immunoSEQ multiplex PCR, the repertoire was profiled, and TCRdb retains in-frame clones only, with some absent. The data hold about 230,000 clones, with roughly 85% observed a single time. Sequenced material: peripheral blood. The receptor source for this set is a woman in her 70s with active or convalescent COVID-19.

The V and J genes are TRBV18 and TRBJ1-6; tentative D call: TRBD1 (5 bases). Per the germline V gene, CDR1 is KGHSH and CDR2 is LQKENI. The CDR3 has 14 residues. Trimming took off 6 bases at V and 7 bases at J, with 13 bases between the two ends. The CDR3 DNA reads TGTGCCAGCTCCCTCGACAGTCAGAATTCACCCCTCCACTTT. Translation gives CASSLDSQNSPLHF.

The chain recombines TRBV9 with TRBJ2-2, with D maybe TRBD2 (6 bases). The CDR3 has 13 residues. Looked up from germline, CDR1 is SGDLS and CDR2 is YYNGEE. Trimming took 6 bases from V and 5 from J, leaving 11 bases between them. This CDR3 reads CASNPGTTGELFF. The CDR3 nucleotides are TGTGCCAGCAACCCAGGGACTACCGGGGAGCTGTTTTTT.

This clone was detected a few times. The rearrangement links TRBV6-7 to TRBJ1-4; 10 bases map to TRBD1. TRBV6-7 is classed as an ORF, of uncertain function. The CDR3 has 17 amino acids. V gave up 10 bases and J gave up 5 bases; unmatched junction bases: 16. CDR3 DNA sequence: TGTGCCACAGGGAGGGACAGGGGCCGACCTGAGAATGAAAAACTGTTTTTT. Residues: CATGRDRGRPENEKLFF.

V is TRBV10-3 and J is TRBJ1-1, with D perhaps TRBD1 (6 bases). CDR1 and CDR2 (germline): ENHRY, SYGVKD. This CDR3 is 12 amino acids long. Between the trimmed V and J ends, which lost 6 bases and 1 base, there was a span of 6 bases. The CDR3 nucleotides are TGTGCCATCAGGGACAGGAACACTGAAGCTTTCTTT. The encoded protein is CAIRDRNTEAFF.

This chain uses TRBV30 with TRBJ2-7; D not certain. This CDR3 has 11 residues. Per the germline V gene, CDR1 is GTSNPN and CDR2 is SVGIG (reference sequence). Trimming cost V 1 base and J 6 bases, with 7 bases left between them. The CDR3 DNA sequence: TGTGCCTGGAGTGGGCTGCTCGAGCAGTACTTC. As protein: CAWSGLLEQYF.

This clone has a single count. The DNA for the CDR3 is TGTGCCTGGAGCGACCTCAGGGGATTCGCCTCCTACGAGCAGTACTTC. Its protein product is CAWSDLRGFASYEQYF. The chain is built from TRBV30 and TRBJ2-7; D is perhaps TRBD1 (6 bases). Germline V gene lookup returns CDR1 GTSNPN and CDR2 SVGIG (reference sequence). The CDR3 sequence is 16 residues long. The ends were cut back, 3 bases at V and 0 bases at J, with 18 bases in the middle.

The chain recombines TRBV20-1 with TRBJ1-1, with 8 positions matching TRBD1. CDR1 is DFQATT and CDR2 is SNEGSKA in the germline V gene (reference sequence). There are 11 residues in the CDR3. V trimming: 5 bases; J trimming: 7 bases; junction bases outside the gene matches: 3. The CDR3 DNA sequence: TGCAGTGCTGTCAGGGGGCTTGAAGCTTTCTTT. Its protein is CSAVRGLEAFF.

The chain combines TRBV7-9 with TRBJ2-7, with D uncertain. Trimming took 1 base from V and 7 from J, leaving 11 bases between them. The germline V gene has CDR1 SEHNR and CDR2 FQNEAQ (reference sequence). CDR3 length: 13 amino acids. Written as DNA, the CDR3 is TGTGCCAGCAGCTTAGAGTCTTACGGGGAGCAGTACTTC. Its protein is CASSLESYGEQYF.

The chain combines TRBV11-3 with TRBJ2-6; the match to TRBD2 covers 8 bases. Germline V CDR1 and CDR2: SGHNT, YENEEA. This CDR3 comprises 19 residues. The junction had 9 bases not matched to a gene; V was cut back by 2 bases and J by 0 bases. The CDR3 sequence is CASSLSGTSENSGANVLTF. CDR3 DNA sequence: TGTGCCAGCAGCTTATCGGGGACTAGTGAAAACTCTGGGGCCAACGTCCTGACTTTC.

V and J are TRBV11-3 and TRBJ2-7, with a tentative D call TRBD1 (6 bases). The V gene's germline CDR1 is SGHNT and CDR2 YENEEA. There are 13 residues in the CDR3. Trimming took off 2 bases at V and 2 bases at J, with 7 bases between the two ends. For the CDR3, the DNA is TGTGCCAGCAGCTTAACAGGGACCTACGAGCAGTACTTC. It translates to CASSLTGTYEQYF.

The chain couples TRBV9 to TRBJ2-3; no clear D gene. The V gene's germline CDR1 is SGDLS and CDR2 YYNGEE. This CDR3 is built from 15 residues. Deletions cut 0 bases from V and 2 bases from J, with 10 bases between. The CDR3 nucleotides read TGTGCCAGCAGCGTAGTCCCGACAAACACAGATACGCAGTATTTT. This sequence encodes CASSVVPTNTDTQYF.

This rearrangement joins TRBV29-1 to TRBJ2-7; D perhaps matches TRBD1 (5 bases). Germline V gene sequence: CDR1 SQVTM, CDR2 ANQGSEA. V lost 0 bases and J lost 1, with 10 bases in between. The CDR3 totals 14 residues. The DNA for the CDR3 is TGCAGCGTTGAAGATGGGGCGGAATCCTACGAGCAGTACTTC. Protein product: CSVEDGAESYEQYF.

In this sample, this clone turned up once. The chain is built from TRBV7-9 and TRBJ2-2; 7 bases are a match to TRBD1. J gave up 5 bases and V 5 bases, and 5 bases lay outside the gene matches. The V gene's germline CDR1 is SEHNR and CDR2 FQNEAQ (reference sequence). The CDR3 is made up of 14 amino acids. CDR3 sequence reads: CASSRQGGTGELFF. The CDR3 region has the DNA TGTGCCAGCAGCCGACAGGGTGGGACCGGGGAGCTGTTTTTT. Drawing the rest from reference TRBV7-9 and TRBJ2-2, the complete variable domain is DTGVSQNPRHKITKRGQNVTFRCDPISEHNRLYWYRQTLGQGPEFLTYFQNEAQLEKSRLLSDRFSAERPKGSFSTLEIQRTEQGDSAMYLCASSRQGGTGELFFGEGSRLTVL.

This rearrangement joins TRBV2 to TRBJ2-2, with TRBD1 matching over 7 bases. Germline V gene data show CDR1 as SNHLY and CDR2 as FYNNEI. The CDR3 consists of 13 residues. The V segment lost 7 bases and the J segment 5 bases; nucleotides outside the gene matches: 4. CDR3 bases: TGTGCCAGCATAGGGGGCCATACCGGGGAGCTGTTTTTT. It is translated as CASIGGHTGELFF.

This clone turned up a few times. The chain combines TRBV6-5 with TRBJ2-2; tentatively, D is TRBD2 (5 bases). Germline loops: CDR1 MNHEY, CDR2 SVGAGI. V lost 7 bases and J 4 bases, leaving 10 bases between the germline ends. The length of the CDR3 is 13 residues. The CDR3 nucleotides read TGTGCCAGCAACAGCGGAAGCACCGGGGAGCTGTTTTTT. This encodes CASNSGSTGELFF.

This clone has only a few counts. The chain combines TRBV4-1 with TRBJ2-3, with D unclear. The CDR3 sequence is 10 residues long. Germline CDR1 MGHRA, CDR2 YSYEKL. Trimming left V 3 bases short and J 8 bases short, with 3 bases between. As DNA, the CDR3 is TGCGCCAGCAGCCACGTTACGCAGTATTTT. Its translation: CASSHVTQYF.

The chain couples TRBV7-2 to TRBJ1-4, with 7 bases aligning to TRBD1. The trim removed 8 bases at V and 14 bases at J, leaving 20 bases unmatched. Germline V gives CDR1 SGHTA, CDR2 FQGNSA. This CDR3 contains 15 residues. CDR3 loop: CASGDSGQGVVKLFF. The CDR3 nucleotides read TGTGCCAGCGGGGATTCTGGGCAGGGGGTTGTTAAGCTGTTTTTT.

This clone was found a few times. The gene calls are TRBV2 and TRBJ1-2; 7 nucleotides align to TRBD1. Looked up from germline, CDR1 is SNHLY and CDR2 is FYNNEI. The J segment lost 3 bases and the V segment lost 10 bases, leaving 8 bases of the junction unmatched. CDR3 length: 13 amino acids. The CDR3 nucleotides are TGTGCCACCCTCAGGGGGAGTGACTATGGCTACACCTTC. This gives the protein CATLRGSDYGYTF.

V gene TRBV11-1 combines with J gene TRBJ1-1; D is unresolved. The CDR3 spans 13 residues. V was cut by 2 bases and J by 1 base, with 5 bases left in between. In germline, CDR1 is SGHAT, CDR2 FQDESV (reference sequence). CDR3 nucleotides: TGTGCCAGCAGCTTAATAAAGAACACTGAAGCTTTCTTT. This codes for CASSLIKNTEAFF.

This chain connects TRBV6-5 to TRBJ2-2; D not certain. This CDR3 spans 14 amino acids. The V and J ends lost 2 bases and 1 base respectively, with 5 bases between them. In germline, CDR1 is MNHEY, CDR2 SVGAGI. As DNA, the CDR3 is TGTGCCAGCAGTTACCTAAAGAACACCGGGGAGCTGTTTTTT. Its translation: CASSYLKNTGELFF.

The chain uses TRBV11-3 and TRBJ1-3; TRBD1 matches 8 bases. The CDR3 runs to 17 residues. V lost 4 bases to trimming and J lost 2 bases; unmatched junction nucleotides: 10. The germline V gene has CDR1 SGHNT and CDR2 YENEEA. The CDR3 protein is CASSSYLGQEAGNTIYF. DNA of the CDR3: TGTGCCAGCAGCTCCTATTTGGGACAGGAAGCTGGAAACACCATATATTTT. Drawing the rest from reference TRBV11-3 and TRBJ1-3, the complete variable domain is EAGVVQSPRYKIIEKKQPVAFWCNPISGHNTLYWYLQNLGQGPELLIRYENEEAVDDSQLPKDRFSAERLKGVDSTLKIQPAELGDSAVYLCASSSYLGQEAGNTIYFGEGSWLTVV.

This clone has just one count. CDR3 nucleotide sequence: TGTGCCAGCAGCCAAGATCAAGGGGGCACGGAAAAACTGTTTTTT. It specifies CASSQDQGGTEKLFF. The J gene is TRBJ1-4, the V gene TRBV3-1 (or the pseudogene TRBV3-2); 7 nucleotides align to TRBD1. The CDR3 contains 15 residues. Germline V gene sequence: CDR1 LGHDT, CDR2 YNNKEL (reference sequence). V shed 0 bases, J shed 8 bases, and the junction held 6 bases outside the gene matches.

This clone was seen only a few times. The J gene is TRBJ2-2, the V gene TRBV10-2, with D possibly matching TRBD2 (6 bases). Trimming stripped 7 bases from V and 7 bases from J, with 19 bases between. CDR1 and CDR2 (germline): WSHSY, SAAADI. This CDR3 is 15 amino acids long. CDR3 amino acids: CASTPLGGGIGELFF. In DNA form, the CDR3 reads TGCGCCAGCACCCCCCTCGGGGGAGGTATCGGGGAGCTGTTTTTT.

The rearrangement links TRBV6-4 to TRBJ2-1; 9 bases line up with TRBD1. The CDR3 runs to 14 residues. Per the germline V gene, CDR1 is MRHNA and CDR2 is SNTAGT. With V trimmed by 8 bases and J by 7 bases, 9 bases remained unmatched. The CDR3 DNA sequence: TGTGCCAGCCCACAGGGGGCGTTTGTGAATGAGCAGTTCTTC. This codes for CASPQGAFVNEQFF.

The CDR3 here is CASSQGGVGPGELFF. CDR3 nucleotide sequence: TGCGCCAGCAGTCAAGGGGGCGTCGGACCCGGGGAGCTGTTTTTT. The V call is TRBV10-2, the J call TRBJ2-2; 7 nucleotides agree with TRBD1. The germline V gene encodes CDR1 WSHSY and CDR2 SAAADI. After removal of 5 bases from V and 6 bases from J, the junction contained 9 bases not matched to a gene. CDR3 length equals 15 residues.

This clone turned up a few times. This chain uses TRBV4-1 with TRBJ1-3; D is ambiguous. The CDR3 consists of 15 residues. Looked up from germline, CDR1 is MGHRA and CDR2 is YSYEKL. With 1 base removed from V and 4 bases from J, the gap between germline ends came to 11 bases. In nucleotides, the CDR3 is TGCGCCAGCAGCCAAGTTCCGAACAGCGGAAACACCATATATTTT. Translated, it gives CASSQVPNSGNTIYF.

This sequence joins TRBV5-1 and TRBJ1-4; weak D call: TRBD1 (5 bases). There are 14 residues in the CDR3. Germline CDR1 SGHRS, CDR2 YFSETQ. Trimming shortened V by 8 bases and J by 6 bases, and 17 bases separated the two germline ends. CDR3 protein: CASTPGNTDEKLFF. The CDR3 DNA sequence: TGCGCCAGTACGCCAGGGAATACGGATGAAAAACTGTTTTTT.